These 26 T cell receptor beta chains came from one sample sequenced in a study of beta chain features in type 1 diabetes (dated by TCRdb to the late 2010s). The receptor library was made with the immunoSEQ multiplex PCR assay. The entire isolated RNA was reverse transcribed using the High Capacity cDNA Reverse Transcription Kit, and thus expressed TCRB transcripts were sequenced. Imported from immuneACCESS, the table was reduced by TCRdb to in-frame sequences with V and J called. These copies leave out some clones; in studies compared against another copy, an unresolved V gene accounts for under half, and the cause of the remainder is not known. This sample holds about 160,000 clones; over 55% were observed only once. The ten largest clones represent 0.08% to 0.095% of the sample. No antigen has been assigned to these receptors. Study-wide findings and limitations: In all four CD4+ subsets, TCRB CDR3 length was moderately but significantly shorter in type 1 diabetes patients.

Sequencing was performed on naive CD4+ T cells from blood. The cell subset or site label here, explained by the study, means: true naive CD4+ T cells. The receptor set was obtained from a man aged 25-45 years with type 1 diabetes.

The rearrangement uses TRBV9 and TRBJ2-7; 11 bases agree with TRBD2. With 3 bases clipped from V and 7 bases from J, the junction kept 12 bases outside the gene matches. The CDR3 has 16 residues. The germline CDR1 and CDR2 sequences are SGDLS and YYNGEE. For the CDR3, the DNA is TGTGCCAGCAGCGCCTTGACTAGCGGGGAAATGGCGGAGCAGTACTTC. Protein: CASSALTSGEMAEQYF.

The table lists this clone with a few counts. In DNA, the CDR3 is TGTGCCTCCCGAGCTGGGACCTACGAGCAGTACTTC. It specifies CASRAGTYEQYF. The chain combines TRBV30 with TRBJ2-7; D is ambiguous. Trimming shortened V by 7 bases and J by 2 bases, and 12 bases separated the two germline ends. The CDR3 loop spans 12 amino acids. Germline V gene lookup returns CDR1 GTSNPN and CDR2 SVGIG (reference sequence).

V usage is TRBV28 and J usage is TRBJ2-4; TRBD1 might be the D (5 bases). This CDR3 spans 15 amino acids. Germline CDR1 and CDR2: MDHEN and SYDVKM. With 6 bases removed from V and 3 bases from J, the gap between germline ends came to 15 bases. CDR3 sequence reads: CASSSTGLGKNIQYF. CDR3 bases: TGTGCCAGCAGCTCAACAGGTCTCGGCAAAAACATTCAGTACTTC. Looking up the rest from reference TRBV28 and TRBJ2-4 gives the full variable domain: DVKVTQSSRYLVKRTGEKVFLECVQDMDHENMFWYRQDPGLGLRLIYFSYDVKMKEKGDIPEGYSVSREKKERFSLILESASTNQTSMYLCASSSTGLGKNIQYFGAGTRLSVL.

The chain has TRBV13 and TRBJ1-1; D gene uncertain. CDR1 is PRHDT, CDR2 FYEKMQ, per germline (reference sequence). The V end was cut by 5 bases, the J end by 7 bases, with 17 bases between. The length of the CDR3 is 14 residues. The CDR3 sequence is CASSPTGSWVEAFF. CDR3 coding DNA: TGTGCCAGCAGCCCCACTGGAAGTTGGGTTGAAGCTTTCTTT.

V gene TRBV19 combines with J gene TRBJ2-5, with D maybe TRBD2 (5 bases). The ends were cut back, 4 bases at V and 5 bases at J, with 11 bases in the middle. Per the germline V gene, CDR1 is LNHDA and CDR2 is SQIVND (reference sequence). The CDR3 contains 13 residues. CDR3 bases: TGTGCCAGTAGTACCGGACTGCGGGAGACCCAGTACTTC. It encodes CASSTGLRETQYF.

V is TRBV4-3 and J is TRBJ2-3; D possibly corresponds to TRBD2 (5 bases). The germline V and J ends were trimmed by 1 base and 2 bases, with 7 bases remaining between them. The CDR3 contains 14 residues. Germline V gene lookup returns CDR1 LGHNA and CDR2 YSLEER. The CDR3 reads CASSQGGDTDTQYF. DNA for the CDR3: TGCGCCAGCAGCCAAGGGGGAGACACAGATACGCAGTATTTT.

The rearrangement joins TRBV30 to TRBJ1-1; D not certain. Trimming took off 0 bases at V and 1 base at J, with 3 bases between the two ends. The CDR3 runs to 12 residues. The V gene's germline CDR1 is GTSNPN and CDR2 SVGIG (reference sequence). The CDR3 loop is CAWSVGNTEAFF. For the CDR3, the DNA is TGTGCCTGGAGTGTAGGGAACACTGAAGCTTTCTTT.

The chain employs TRBV7-2 and TRBJ2-1; 7 positions match TRBD2. This CDR3 has 15 amino acids. With V trimmed by 5 bases and J by 8 bases, 12 bases remained unmatched. Germline V CDR1 and CDR2: SGHTA, FQGNSA. In DNA, the CDR3 is TGTGCCAGCAGCACTAGGACTAGTTTCGCCGATGAGCAGTTCTTC. Its protein product is CASSTRTSFADEQFF.

The rearrangement uses TRBV4-3 and TRBJ2-1; no firm D call. Trimming stripped 0 bases from V and 5 bases from J, with 14 bases between. This CDR3 contains 16 residues. CDR1 LGHNA and CDR2 YSLEER come from the germline V gene. The CDR3 sequence: CASSQDPPLTDNEQFF. The CDR3 nucleotides read TGCGCCAGCAGCCAAGATCCCCCCTTGACTGACAATGAGCAGTTCTTC.

This clone appeared once. In nucleotides, the CDR3 is TGCAGCGTTGAACGAGGACCGGGGGGCGAGCAGTACTTC. Translation gives CSVERGPGGEQYF. The genes are TRBV29-1 and TRBJ2-7; the match to TRBD2 covers 7 bases. The germline V gene encodes CDR1 SQVTM and CDR2 ANQGSEA. V shed 2 bases and J 6 bases; nucleotides not matched to a gene: 7. The CDR3 length is 13 residues.

As to this clone: Within the sample, other DNA sequences also encode this same CDR3. The genes are TRBV9 and TRBJ2-3; a possible D gene is TRBD1 (6 bases). Per the germline V gene, CDR1 is SGDLS and CDR2 is YYNGEE. The V end was cut by 0 bases, the J end by 3 bases, with 11 bases between. The CDR3 has 15 amino acids. The CDR3 protein is CASSVAGVGTDTQYF. The CDR3 region has the DNA TGTGCCAGCAGCGTAGCAGGGGTTGGGACAGATACGCAGTATTTT.

The chain is built from TRBV5-1 and TRBJ2-7; TRBD2 might be the D (5 bases). The V end was cut by 1 base, the J end by 3 bases, with 14 bases between. The CDR3 has 15 residues. Germline lookup yields CDR1 SGHRS and CDR2 YFSETQ. Here the CDR3 reads CASSLWSGIGYEQYF. Here the CDR3 DNA reads TGCGCCAGCAGCTTGTGGTCGGGGATCGGCTACGAGCAGTACTTC.

V is TRBV9 and J is TRBJ1-5; D ambiguous. V lost 0 bases to trimming and J lost 4 bases, with 5 bases between them. There are 13 residues in the CDR3. Germline lookup yields CDR1 SGDLS and CDR2 YYNGEE. This chain's CDR3 is CASSVDANQPQHF. The DNA of the CDR3 is TGTGCCAGCAGCGTAGATGCTAATCAGCCCCAGCATTTT.

This clone was seen more than once but under ten times. Written as DNA, the CDR3 is TGTGCCAGCAGCTTATATCGGGAGAAGACCCAGTACTTC. It codes for CASSLYREKTQYF. The rearrangement uses TRBV7-2 and TRBJ2-5; the D gene is possibly TRBD2 (6 bases). The germline gives CDR1 SGHTA, CDR2 FQGNSA. Trimming removed 2 bases at V and 6 bases at J, with 10 bases between. The CDR3 is 13 residues long. The entire variable domain, with the rest obtained from reference TRBV7-2 and TRBJ2-5, is as follows: GAGVSQSPSNKVTEKGKDVELRCDPISGHTALYWYRQSLGQGLEFLIYFQGNSAPDKSGLPSDRFSAERTGGSVSTLTIQRTQQEDSAVYLCASSLYREKTQYFGPGTRLLVL.

The chain carries TRBV4-3 and TRBJ2-1; TRBD2 aligns across 7 bases. The CDR3 is made up of 14 amino acids. With V trimmed by 4 bases and J by 2 bases, 2 bases remained unmatched. The V gene's germline CDR1 is LGHNA and CDR2 YSLEER. This CDR3 is CASSRGLAYNEQFF. The CDR3 nucleotides are TGCGCCAGCAGCCGAGGACTAGCCTACAATGAGCAGTTCTTC.

The CDR3 DNA is TGTGCCAGCAGGTTGGTGTCTGGAAACACCATATATTTT. Amino acids: CASRLVSGNTIYF. The rearrangement joins TRBV7-9 to TRBJ1-3; D ambiguous. The length of the CDR3 is 13 residues. V was cut by 6 bases and J by 1 base, with 7 bases left in between. Looked up from germline, CDR1 is SEHNR and CDR2 is FQNEAQ (reference sequence).

This clone has just a few counts. This chain's CDR3 is CASSSPTSGGPNNEQFF. The CDR3, as DNA: TGTGCCAGCAGCTCCCCGACTAGCGGGGGCCCAAACAATGAGCAGTTCTTC. The chain uses TRBV9 and TRBJ2-1; 12 bases align to TRBD2. The germline CDR1 and CDR2 sequences are SGDLS and YYNGEE. The CDR3 loop spans 17 amino acids. Trimming took 4 bases from V and 5 from J; bases not matched to a gene: 10.

The rearrangement uses TRBV27 and TRBJ2-5; the D call may be TRBD1 or TRBD2 (5 bases each). With 4 bases removed from V and 4 bases from J, the gap between germline ends came to 13 bases. The CDR3 is 14 amino acids. Per germline, CDR1 MNHEY and CDR2 SMNVEV (reference sequence). CDR3 sequence reads: CASSSPGPRETQYF. The DNA of the CDR3 is TGTGCCAGCAGTTCCCCGGGACCCCGAGAGACCCAGTACTTC.

The chain employs TRBV7-9 and TRBJ2-5; tentatively, D is TRBD2 (5 bases). Trimming pared 4 bases from V and 2 bases from J, leaving 14 bases between. The CDR3 consists of 15 residues. Germline CDR1 and CDR2: SEHNR and FQNEAQ (reference sequence). CDR3 in DNA: TGTGCCAGCAGCTCTCACCCGGGGTTACAAGAGACCCAGTACTTC. This sequence encodes CASSSHPGLQETQYF.

CDR3 in DNA: TGCAGCGTTACCCGGGGGAAGACGTCTTCCTACGAGCAGTACTTC. Translating gives CSVTRGKTSSYEQYF. V and J are TRBV29-1 and TRBJ2-7, with D perhaps matching TRBD2 (6 bases). Between the trimmed V and J ends, which lost 5 bases and 1 base, there was a span of 18 bases. This CDR3 has 15 amino acids. Germline V gene sequence: CDR1 SQVTM, CDR2 ANQGSEA.

A few counts support this clone. The V gene is TRBV10-3, the J gene TRBJ2-4; TRBD2 is a possible D gene (5 bases). Trimming took 2 bases from V and 9 from J, leaving 17 bases between them. The CDR3 is made up of 15 amino acids. CDR1 is ENHRY, CDR2 SYGVKD, per germline. CDR3 sequence reads: CAISEQDPPSGIQYF. In nucleotides, the CDR3 is TGTGCCATCAGTGAGCAGGATCCTCCAAGCGGCATTCAGTACTTC.

J is TRBJ2-6 and V is TRBV9; D is ambiguous. The germline gives CDR1 SGDLS, CDR2 YYNGEE. V lost 0 bases and J lost 4, with 8 bases in between. The CDR3 extends over 15 amino acids. The CDR3 region is CASSVEGYGANVLTF. In DNA, the CDR3 is TGTGCCAGCAGCGTAGAAGGGTACGGGGCCAACGTCCTGACTTTC.

This rearrangement joins TRBV4-3 to TRBJ1-1; D possibly corresponds to TRBD1 (5 bases). The CDR3 loop spans 12 amino acids. Trimming took off 2 bases at V and 4 bases at J, with 5 bases between the two ends. Per the germline V gene, CDR1 is LGHNA and CDR2 is YSLEER. The CDR3 DNA follows: TGCGCCAGCAGCCAACAGGGCACTGAAGCTTTCTTT. This gives the protein CASSQQGTEAFF.

The chain carries TRBV5-1 and TRBJ2-1; TRBD1 matches 10 bases. Trimming removed 4 bases from V and 4 bases from J; junction bases left unmatched: 5. Germline V gene data show CDR1 as SGHRS and CDR2 as YFSETQ. The CDR3 runs to 15 residues. The chain's CDR3 is CASSRGQGSYNEQFF. The CDR3 nucleotides read TGCGCCAGCAGCAGGGGACAGGGGTCTTACAATGAGCAGTTCTTC.

This chain links TRBV30 with TRBJ2-1, with no clear D. This CDR3 contains 12 residues. V was pared by 0 bases and J by 4 bases, with 4 bases between. CDR1 GTSNPN and CDR2 SVGIG come from the germline V gene (reference sequence). As DNA, the CDR3 is TGTGCCTGGAGTGTCCATTACAATGAGCAGTTCTTC. This sequence encodes CAWSVHYNEQFF.

This chain connects TRBV5-1 to TRBJ2-3; 7 positions match TRBD1. Unmatched junction bases numbered 9, after V lost 4 bases and J lost 1 base. There are 16 residues in the CDR3. Germline V gene lookup returns CDR1 SGHRS and CDR2 YFSETQ. The CDR3 loop reads CASSGTARPGTDTQYF. DNA of the CDR3: TGCGCCAGCAGCGGGACAGCCCGACCTGGCACAGATACGCAGTATTTT.